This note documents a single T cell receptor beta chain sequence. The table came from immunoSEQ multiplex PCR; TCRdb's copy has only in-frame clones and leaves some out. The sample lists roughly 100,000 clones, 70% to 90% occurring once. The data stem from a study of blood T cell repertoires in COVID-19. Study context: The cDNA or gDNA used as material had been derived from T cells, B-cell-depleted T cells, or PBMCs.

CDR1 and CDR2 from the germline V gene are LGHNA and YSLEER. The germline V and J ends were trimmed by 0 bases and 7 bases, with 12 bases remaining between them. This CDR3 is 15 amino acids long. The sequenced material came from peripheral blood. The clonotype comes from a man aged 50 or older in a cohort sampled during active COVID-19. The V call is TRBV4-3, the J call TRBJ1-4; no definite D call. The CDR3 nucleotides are TGCGCCAGCAGCCAAGATGTGGGTGGCGGTGAAAAACTGTTTTTT. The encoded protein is CASSQDVGGGEKLFF.